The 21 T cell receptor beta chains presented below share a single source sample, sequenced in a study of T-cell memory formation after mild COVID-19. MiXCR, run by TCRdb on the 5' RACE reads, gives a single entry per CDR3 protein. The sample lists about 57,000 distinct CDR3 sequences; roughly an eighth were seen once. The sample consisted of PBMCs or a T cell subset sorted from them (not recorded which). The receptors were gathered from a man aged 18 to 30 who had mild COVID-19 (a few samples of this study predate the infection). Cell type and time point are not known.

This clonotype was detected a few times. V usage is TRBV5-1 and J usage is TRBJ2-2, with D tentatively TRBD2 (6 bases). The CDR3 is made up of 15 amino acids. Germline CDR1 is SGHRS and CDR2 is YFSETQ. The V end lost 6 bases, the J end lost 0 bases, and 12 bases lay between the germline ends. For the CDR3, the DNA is TGCGCCAGCAAAACCGGGACTTCGAACACCGGGGAGCTGTTTTTT. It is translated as CASKTGTSNTGELFF.

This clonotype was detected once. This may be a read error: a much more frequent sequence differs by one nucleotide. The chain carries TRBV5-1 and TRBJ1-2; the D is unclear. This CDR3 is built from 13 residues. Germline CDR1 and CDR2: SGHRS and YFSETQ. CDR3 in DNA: TGCGCCAGCAGCCCGGAAAGGAACTGTGGCTACACCTTC. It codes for CASSPERNCGYTF.

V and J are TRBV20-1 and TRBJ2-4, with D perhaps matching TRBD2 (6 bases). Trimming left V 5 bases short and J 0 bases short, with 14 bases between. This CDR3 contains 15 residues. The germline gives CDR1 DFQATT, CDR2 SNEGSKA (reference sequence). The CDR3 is CSAPPGGLAKNIQYF. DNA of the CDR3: TGCAGTGCTCCACCCGGGGGACTAGCCAAAAACATTCAGTACTTC.

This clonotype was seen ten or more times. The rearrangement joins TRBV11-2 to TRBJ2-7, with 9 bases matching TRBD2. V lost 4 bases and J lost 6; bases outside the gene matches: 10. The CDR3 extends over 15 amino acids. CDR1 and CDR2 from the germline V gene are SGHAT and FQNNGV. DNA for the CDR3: TGTGCCAGCAGCTCCCTGCGGGGGGGGCCTTCCGAGCAGTACGTC. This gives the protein CASSSLRGGPSEQYV.

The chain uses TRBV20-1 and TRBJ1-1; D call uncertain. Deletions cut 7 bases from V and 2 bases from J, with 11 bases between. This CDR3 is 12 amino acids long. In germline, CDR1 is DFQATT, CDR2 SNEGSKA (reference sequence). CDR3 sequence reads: CSVQTLNTEAFF. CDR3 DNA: TGCAGTGTCCAGACCCTAAACACTGAAGCTTTCTTT.

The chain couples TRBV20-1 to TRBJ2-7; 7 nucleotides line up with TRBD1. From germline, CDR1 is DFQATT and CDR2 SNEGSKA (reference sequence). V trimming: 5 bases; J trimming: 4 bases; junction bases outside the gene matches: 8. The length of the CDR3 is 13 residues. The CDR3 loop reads CSAYLGGGYEQYF. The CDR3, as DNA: TGCAGTGCTTACCTAGGGGGCGGGTACGAGCAGTACTTC.

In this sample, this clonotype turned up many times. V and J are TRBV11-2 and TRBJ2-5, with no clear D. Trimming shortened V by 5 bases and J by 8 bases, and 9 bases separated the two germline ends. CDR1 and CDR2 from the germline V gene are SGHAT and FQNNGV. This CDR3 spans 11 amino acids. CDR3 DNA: TGTGCCAGCAGCCCTGGAGTAACCCAGTACTTC. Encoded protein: CASSPGVTQYF. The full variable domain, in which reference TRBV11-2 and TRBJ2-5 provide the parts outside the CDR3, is EAGVAQSPRYKIIEKRQSVAFWCNPISGHATLYWYQQILGQGPKLLIQFQNNGVVDDSQLPKDRFSAERLKGVDSTLKIQPAKLEDSAVYLCASSPGVTQYFGPGTRLLVL.

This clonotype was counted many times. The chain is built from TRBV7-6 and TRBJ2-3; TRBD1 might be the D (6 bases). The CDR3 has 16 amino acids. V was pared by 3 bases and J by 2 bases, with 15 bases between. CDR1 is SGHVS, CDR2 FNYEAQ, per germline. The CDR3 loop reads CASSFTGRGYTDTQYF. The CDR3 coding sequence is TGTGCCAGCAGCTTTACGGGTAGGGGGTACACAGATACGCAGTATTTT.

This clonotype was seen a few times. CDR3 nucleotide sequence: TGCAGTGTCCCGACTAGAATCACAGATACGCAGTATTTT. Translated, it gives CSVPTRITDTQYF. The V gene is TRBV20-1, the J gene TRBJ2-3; D possibly corresponds to TRBD2 (6 bases). CDR3 length: 13 residues. Deletions cut 7 bases from V and 2 bases from J, with 13 bases between. Germline V gives CDR1 DFQATT, CDR2 SNEGSKA (reference sequence).

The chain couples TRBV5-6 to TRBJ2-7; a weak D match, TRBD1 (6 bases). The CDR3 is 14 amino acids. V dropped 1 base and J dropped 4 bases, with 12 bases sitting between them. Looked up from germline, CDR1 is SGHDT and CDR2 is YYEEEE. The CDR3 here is CASSLLDRAYEQYV. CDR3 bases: TGTGCCAGCAGCTTGTTGGACAGAGCTTACGAGCAGTACGTC.

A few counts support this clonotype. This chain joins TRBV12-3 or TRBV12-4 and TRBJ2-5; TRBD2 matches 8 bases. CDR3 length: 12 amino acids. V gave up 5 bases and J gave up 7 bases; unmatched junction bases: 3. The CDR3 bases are TGTGCCAGCAGTGGGGCGGGAGGGACCCAGTACTTC. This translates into CASSGAGGTQYF.

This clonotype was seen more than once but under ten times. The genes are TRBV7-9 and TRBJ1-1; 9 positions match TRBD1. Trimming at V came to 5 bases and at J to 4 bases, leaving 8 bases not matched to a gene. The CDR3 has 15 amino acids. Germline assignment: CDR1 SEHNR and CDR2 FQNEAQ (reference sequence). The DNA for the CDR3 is TGTGCCAGCAGCGATAACAGGGGGCTGAGCACTGAAGCTTTCTTT. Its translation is CASSDNRGLSTEAFF.

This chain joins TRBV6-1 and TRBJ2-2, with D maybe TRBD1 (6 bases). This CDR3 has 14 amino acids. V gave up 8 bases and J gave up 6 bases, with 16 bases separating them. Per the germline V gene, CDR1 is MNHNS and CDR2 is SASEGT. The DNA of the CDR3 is TGTGCCAGCGCTGGGTTACAGGGTTCCGGGGAGCTGTTTTTT. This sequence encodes CASAGLQGSGELFF.

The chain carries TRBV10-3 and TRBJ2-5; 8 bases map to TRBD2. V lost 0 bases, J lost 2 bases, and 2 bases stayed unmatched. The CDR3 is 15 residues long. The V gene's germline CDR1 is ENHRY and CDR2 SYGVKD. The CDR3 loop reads CAISESSGAQETQYF. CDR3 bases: TGTGCCATCAGTGAGTCTAGCGGGGCTCAAGAGACCCAGTACTTC.

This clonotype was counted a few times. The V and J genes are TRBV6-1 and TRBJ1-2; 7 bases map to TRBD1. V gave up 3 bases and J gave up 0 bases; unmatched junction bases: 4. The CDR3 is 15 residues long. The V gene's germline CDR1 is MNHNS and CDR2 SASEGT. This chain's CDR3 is CASSERQGANYGYTF. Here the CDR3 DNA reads TGTGCCAGCAGTGAGCGGCAGGGGGCTAACTATGGCTACACCTTC.

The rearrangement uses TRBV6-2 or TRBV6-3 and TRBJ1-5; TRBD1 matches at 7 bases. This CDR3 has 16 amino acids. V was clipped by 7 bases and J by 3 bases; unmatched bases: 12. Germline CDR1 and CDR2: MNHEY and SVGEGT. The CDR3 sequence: CASTSPQDRTNQPQHF. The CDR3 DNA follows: TGTGCCAGCACCTCACCTCAGGACAGGACCAATCAGCCCCAGCATTTT.

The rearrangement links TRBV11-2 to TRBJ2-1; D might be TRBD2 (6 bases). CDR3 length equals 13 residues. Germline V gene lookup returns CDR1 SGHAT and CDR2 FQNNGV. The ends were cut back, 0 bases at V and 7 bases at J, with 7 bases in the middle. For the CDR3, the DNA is TGTGCCAGCAGCTTAGACCTAGCGAATGAGCAGTTCTTC. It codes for CASSLDLANEQFF.

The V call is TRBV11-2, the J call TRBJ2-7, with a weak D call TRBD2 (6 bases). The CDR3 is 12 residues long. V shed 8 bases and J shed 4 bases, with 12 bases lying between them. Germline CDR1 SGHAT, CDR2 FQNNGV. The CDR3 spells CASGRDLYEQYV. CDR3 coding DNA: TGTGCCAGCGGGCGGGACCTTTACGAGCAGTACGTC.

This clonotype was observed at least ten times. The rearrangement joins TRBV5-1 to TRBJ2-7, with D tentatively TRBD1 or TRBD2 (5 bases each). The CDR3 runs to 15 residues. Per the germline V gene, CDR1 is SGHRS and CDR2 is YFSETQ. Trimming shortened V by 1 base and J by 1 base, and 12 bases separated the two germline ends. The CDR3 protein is CASSLQPGGSYEQYV. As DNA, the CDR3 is TGCGCCAGCAGCTTGCAGCCTGGGGGTTCCTACGAGCAGTACGTC.

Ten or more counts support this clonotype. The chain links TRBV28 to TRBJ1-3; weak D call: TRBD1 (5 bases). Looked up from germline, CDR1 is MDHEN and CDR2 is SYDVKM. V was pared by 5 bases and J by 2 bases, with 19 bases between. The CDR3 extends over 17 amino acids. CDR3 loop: CASSPRFYQGAGNTIYF. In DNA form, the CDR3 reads TGTGCCAGCAGTCCCCGCTTCTATCAAGGGGCTGGAAACACCATATATTTT.

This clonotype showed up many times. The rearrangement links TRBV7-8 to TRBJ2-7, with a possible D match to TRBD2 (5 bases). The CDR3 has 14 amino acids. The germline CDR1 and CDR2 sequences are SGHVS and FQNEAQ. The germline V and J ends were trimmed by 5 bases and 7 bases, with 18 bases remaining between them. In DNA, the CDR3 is TGTGCCAGCAGCCTCACAGCGGCTAGTCGGGAGCAGTACGTC. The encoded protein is CASSLTAASREQYV.